This is a list of T cell receptor beta chains from one sample in a study of T cell changes during pregnancy in multiple sclerosis. Clones were sequenced by immunoSEQ multiplex PCR, and TCRdb holds only the in-frame ones, with some missing. The repertoire consists of 60,000 to 65,000 clones, with around 93% occurring once and the leading ten covering roughly 2.6%. Material: peripheral blood, obtained in the second trimester of pregnancy. The receptors stem from a female donor in good health, enrolled as a control in a pregnancy study. CDR3s include the opening cysteine and the closing phenylalanine or tryptophan. A D gene is named only where the DNA matches it firmly. Expanded clones are given a class, and other clones once, few, many or no size at all.

>NA|TRBJ1-2|TRBV7-9|NA
TGTGCCAGCAGCTTATACAGGGTGAACGATGGCTACACCTTC
CASSLYRVNDGYTF
>NA|TRBJ1-2|TRBV30|NA
TGTGCCTGGAGTTCAGGGATTTGGGTTAACTATGGCTACACCTTC
CAWSSGIWVNYGYTF
>NA|TRBJ2-3|TRBV29-1|NA
TGCAGCGTCACACAAAACCACAGGGATCCAGATACGCAGTATTTT
CSVTQNHRDPDTQYF
>NA|TRBJ2-1|TRBV27|NA
TGTGCCAGCACTTCCGGGGTCGCGGGAATTGAGCAGTTCTTC
CASTSGVAGIEQFF
>NA|TRBJ2-1|TRBV7-3|NA
TGTGCCAGCAGCTCCGGAAGTACAGCCAGTTACAATGAGCAGTTCTTC
CASSSGSTASYNEQFF
>NA|TRBJ1-1|TRBV4-1|NA
TGCGCCAGCAGCCAAAGGGGCGCGGACACTGAAGCTTTCTTT
CASSQRGADTEAFF
>NA|TRBJ1-6|TRBV6-5|NA
TGTGCCAGCAGTTACAAACAGGGAGGGGATTCACCCCTCCACTTT
CASSYKQGGDSPLHF
>NA|TRBJ2-3|TRBV19|TRBD1
TGTGCCAGTAAGGACAGGGGAGGGAGCACAGATACGCAGTATTTT
CASKDRGGSTDTQYF
>NA|TRBJ1-2|TRBV19|TRBD1
TGTGCCAGCTTACGCACCGGGACAGGGGGCTTTCACACCTTC
CASLRTGTGGFHTF
>NA|TRBJ2-6|TRBV28|TRBD1
TGTGCCAGCAGTTCTGGACAGGGGGCGAACGGGGCCAACGTCCTGACTTTC
CASSSGQGANGANVLTF
>NA|TRBJ2-3|TRBV2|TRBD2
TGTGCCAGCAGTGGGGCTGCGGGGGGACGCACAGATACGCAGTATTTT
CASSGAAGGRTDTQYF
>NA|TRBJ1-5|TRBV4-2|TRBD1
TGTGCCAGCAGCCAAGATACCTGGACAGGGCATCAGCCCCAGCATTTT
CASSQDTWTGHQPQHF
>NA|TRBJ2-5|TRBV7-2|NA
TGTGCCAGCACCCTGGGGGGGGCACAAGAGACCCAGTACTTC
CASTLGGAQETQYF
>NA|TRBJ2-7|TRBV10-1|TRBD2
TGCGCCAGCAGTGGGGGACTAGCGGGGGCCTACGAGCAGTACTTC
CASSGGLAGAYEQYF
>NA|TRBJ2-7|TRBV27|TRBD1
TGTGCCAGCAGTTCCGGGACAGCCAACTCCTACGAGCAGTACTTC
CASSSGTANSYEQYF
>NA|TRBJ2-4|TRBV28|TRBD2
TGTGCCAGCAGTTCCGTAGCGGGAGGGTTGGACATTCAGTACTTC
CASSSVAGGLDIQYF
>NA|TRBJ1-2|TRBV29-1|NA
TGCAGCGTGGAGGGTCTCTCTGGCTACACCTTC
CSVEGLSGYTF
>NA|TRBJ2-7|TRBV10-3|NA
TGTGCCATCACCCCCAGGGATCAATACGAGCAGTACTTC
CAITPRDQYEQYF
>NA|TRBJ1-1|TRBV7-2|NA
TGTGCCAGCAGCCAGGGAGGGAACACTGAAGCTTTCTTT
CASSQGGNTEAFF
>few|TRBJ2-3|TRBV4-2|TRBD2
TGTGCCAGCAGCCAAGATGGACTAGCGGGAGCAGATACGCAGTATTTT
CASSQDGLAGADTQYF
>NA|TRBJ1-2|TRBV2|TRBD1
TGTGCCAGCAGTGAGGGAAGACAGGGGGCTGGTGGCTACACCTTC
CASSEGRQGAGGYTF
>NA|TRBJ2-7|TRBV4-3|NA
TGCGCCAGCAGCCAAGGGACTCTCTCCTACGAGCAGTACTTC
CASSQGTLSYEQYF
>NA|TRBJ1-6|TRBV19|NA
TGTGCCAGTCAGGGTGAAGGTGATAATTCACCCCTCCACTTT
CASQGEGDNSPLHF
>NA|TRBJ1-1|TRBV27|NA
TGTGCCAGCAGTTTAACCCCAGGGCAAATGGGGGAAGCTTTCTTT
CASSLTPGQMGEAFF
>NA|TRBJ2-1|TRBV28|TRBD1
TGTGCCAGCAGTGCCGCAACAGGGGGAAATGAGCAGTTCTTC
CASSAATGGNEQFF